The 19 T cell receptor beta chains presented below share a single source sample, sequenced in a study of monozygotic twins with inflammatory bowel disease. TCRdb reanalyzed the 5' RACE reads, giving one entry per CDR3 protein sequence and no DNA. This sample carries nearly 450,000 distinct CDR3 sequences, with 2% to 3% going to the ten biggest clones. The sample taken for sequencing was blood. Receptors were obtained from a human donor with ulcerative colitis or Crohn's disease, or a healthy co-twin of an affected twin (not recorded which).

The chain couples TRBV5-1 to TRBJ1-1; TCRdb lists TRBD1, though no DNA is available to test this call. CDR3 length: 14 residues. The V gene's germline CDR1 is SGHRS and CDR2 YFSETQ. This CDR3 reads CASSWGGVDTEAFF.

Here the CDR3 reads CASSQRGGANVLTF. The chain recombines TRBV3-1 with TRBJ2-6. The CDR3 length is 14 residues. CDR1 LGHDT and CDR2 YNNKEL come from the germline V gene (reference sequence).

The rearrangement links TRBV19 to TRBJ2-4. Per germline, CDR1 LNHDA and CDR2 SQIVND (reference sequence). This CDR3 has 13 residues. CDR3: CASSIYKGNIQYF.

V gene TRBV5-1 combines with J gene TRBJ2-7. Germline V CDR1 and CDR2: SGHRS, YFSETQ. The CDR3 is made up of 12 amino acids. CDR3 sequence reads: CASSGSLYEQYF.

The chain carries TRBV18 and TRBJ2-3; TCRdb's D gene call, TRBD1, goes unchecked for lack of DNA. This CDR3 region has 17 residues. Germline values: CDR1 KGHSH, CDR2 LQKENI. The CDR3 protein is CASSLSGQTSSTDTQYF. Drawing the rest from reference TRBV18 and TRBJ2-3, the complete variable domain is NAGVMQNPRHLVRRRGQEARLRCSPMKGHSHVYWYRQLPEEGLKFMVYLQKENIIDESGMPKERFSAEFPKEGPSILRIQQVVRGDSAAYFCASSLSGQTSSTDTQYFGPGTRLTVL.

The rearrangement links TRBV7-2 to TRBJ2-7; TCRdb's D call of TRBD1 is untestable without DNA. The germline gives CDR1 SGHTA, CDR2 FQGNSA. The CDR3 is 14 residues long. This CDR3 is CASSMDSGGYEQYF.

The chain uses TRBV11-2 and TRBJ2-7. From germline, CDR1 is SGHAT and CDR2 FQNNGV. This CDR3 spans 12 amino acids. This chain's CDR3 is CASSLEGTEQYF.

CDR3 amino acids: CATSGGSPLHF. The rearrangement uses TRBV24-1 and TRBJ1-6; TCRdb reports TRBD1, a call that lacks DNA to check it against. The CDR3 runs to 11 residues. CDR1 and CDR2 from the germline V gene are KGHDR and SFDVKD.

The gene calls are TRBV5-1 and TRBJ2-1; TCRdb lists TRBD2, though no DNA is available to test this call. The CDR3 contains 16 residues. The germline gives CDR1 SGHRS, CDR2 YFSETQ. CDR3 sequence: CASSLGGGVSYNEQFF.

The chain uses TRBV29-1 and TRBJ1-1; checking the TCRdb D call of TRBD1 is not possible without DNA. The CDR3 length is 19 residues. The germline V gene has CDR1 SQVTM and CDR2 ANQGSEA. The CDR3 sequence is CSVEGGEGGEMAGNTEAFF. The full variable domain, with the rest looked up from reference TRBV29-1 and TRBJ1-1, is SAVISQKPSRDICQRGTSLTIQCQVDSQVTMMFWYRQQPGQSLTLIATANQGSEATYESGFVIDKFPISRPNLTFSTLTVSNMSPEDSSIYLCSVEGGEGGEMAGNTEAFFGQGTRLTVV.

This chain's CDR3 is CASSGQGSYNSPLHF. The rearrangement joins TRBV2 to TRBJ1-6; TCRdb outputs TRBD1, but without DNA this stays unchecked. The CDR3 extends over 15 amino acids. Germline V lookup: CDR1 SNHLY, CDR2 FYNNEI. Drawing the rest from reference TRBV2 and TRBJ1-6, the complete variable domain is EPEVTQTPSHQVTQMGQEVILRCVPISNHLYFYWYRQILGQKVEFLVSFYNNEISEKSEIFDDQFSVERPDGSNFTLKIRSTKLEDSAMYFCASSGQGSYNSPLHFGNGTRLTVT.

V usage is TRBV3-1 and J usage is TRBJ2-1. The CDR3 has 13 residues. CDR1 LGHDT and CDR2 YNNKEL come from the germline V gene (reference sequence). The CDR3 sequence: CASSQGTLGEQFF.

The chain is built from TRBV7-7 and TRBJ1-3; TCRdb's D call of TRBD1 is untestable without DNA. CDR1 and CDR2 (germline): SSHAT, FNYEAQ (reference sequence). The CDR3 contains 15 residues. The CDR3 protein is CASSPGGSAGNTIYF.

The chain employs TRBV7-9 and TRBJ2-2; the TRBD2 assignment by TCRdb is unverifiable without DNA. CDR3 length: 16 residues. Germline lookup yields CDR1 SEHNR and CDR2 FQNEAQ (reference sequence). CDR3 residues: CASSYRTSGHTGELFF.

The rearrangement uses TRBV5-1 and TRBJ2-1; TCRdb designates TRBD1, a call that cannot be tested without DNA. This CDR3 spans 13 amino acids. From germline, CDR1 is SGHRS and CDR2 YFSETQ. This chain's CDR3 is CASSRGPDNEQFF.

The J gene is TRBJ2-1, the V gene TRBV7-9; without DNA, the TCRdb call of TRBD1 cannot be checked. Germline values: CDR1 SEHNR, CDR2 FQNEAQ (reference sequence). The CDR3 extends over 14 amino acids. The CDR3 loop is CASSRGTGGNEQFF.

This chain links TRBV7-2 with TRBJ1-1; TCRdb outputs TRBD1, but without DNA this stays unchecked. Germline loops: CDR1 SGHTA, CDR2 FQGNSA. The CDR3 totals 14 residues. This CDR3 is CASKSGTVNTEAFF.

The CDR3 sequence: CANRPPRVEQYF. The chain links TRBV10-3 to TRBJ2-7; TCRdb reports TRBD1, a call that lacks DNA to check it against. The CDR3 spans 12 residues. CDR1 and CDR2 (germline): ENHRY, SYGVKD.

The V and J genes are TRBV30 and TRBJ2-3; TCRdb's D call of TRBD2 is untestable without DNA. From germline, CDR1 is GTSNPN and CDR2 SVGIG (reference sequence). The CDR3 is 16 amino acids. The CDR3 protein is CAWSVKSGMGADTQYF.